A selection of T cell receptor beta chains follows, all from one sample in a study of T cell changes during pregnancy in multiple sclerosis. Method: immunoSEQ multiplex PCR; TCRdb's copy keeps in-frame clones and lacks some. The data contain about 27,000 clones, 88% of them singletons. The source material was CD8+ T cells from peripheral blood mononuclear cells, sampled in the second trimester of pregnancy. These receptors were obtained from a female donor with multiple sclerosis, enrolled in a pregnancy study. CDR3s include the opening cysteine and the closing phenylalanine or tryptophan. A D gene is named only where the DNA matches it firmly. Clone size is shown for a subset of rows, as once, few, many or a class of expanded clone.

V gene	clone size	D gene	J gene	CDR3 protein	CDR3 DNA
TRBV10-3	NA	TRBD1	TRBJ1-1	CAISEATGGMNTEAFF	TGTGCCATCAGTGAGGCGACAGGGGGCATGAACACTGAAGCTTTCTTT
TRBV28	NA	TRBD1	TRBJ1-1	CASSYPTGGFTEAFF	TGTGCCAGCAGCTACCCGACAGGGGGCTTCACTGAAGCTTTCTTT
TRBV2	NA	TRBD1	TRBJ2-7	CASRSTGGTRTHSYEQYF	TGTGCCAGCCGTAGTACAGGGGGGACCCGAACGCACTCCTACGAGCAGTACTTC
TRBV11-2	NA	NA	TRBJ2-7	CASSLVSGYEQYF	TGTGCCAGCAGCTTAGTCTCCGGGTACGAGCAGTACTTC
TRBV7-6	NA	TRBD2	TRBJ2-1	CASSPGRGAYNEQFF	TGTGCCAGCAGCCCGGGTCGGGGGGCCTACAATGAGCAGTTCTTC
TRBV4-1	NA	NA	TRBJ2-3	CASSQEGPSGHRWTDTQYF	TGCGCCAGCAGCCAAGAGGGTCCTTCGGGACATCGGTGGACAGATACGCAGTATTTT
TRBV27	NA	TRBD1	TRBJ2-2	CASSFHKGQGRPGELFF	TGTGCCAGCAGTTTTCACAAGGGACAGGGAAGGCCCGGGGAGCTGTTTTTT
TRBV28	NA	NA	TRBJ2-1	CASFKTGGNEQFF	TGTGCCAGCTTTAAGACAGGCGGGAATGAGCAGTTCTTC
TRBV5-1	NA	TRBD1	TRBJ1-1	CASSLWETGEGRDTEAFF	TGCGCCAGCAGCTTGTGGGAGACAGGGGAGGGGCGAGACACTGAAGCTTTCTTT
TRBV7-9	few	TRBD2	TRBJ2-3	CASSRLAGVEDTQYF	TGTGCCAGCAGCCGACTAGCGGGGGTCGAAGATACGCAGTATTTT
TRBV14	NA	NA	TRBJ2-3	CASSQDGWGLGNSDTQYF	TGTGCCAGCAGCCAAGATGGATGGGGACTCGGTAACTCTGATACGCAGTATTTT
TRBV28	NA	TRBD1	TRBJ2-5	CASSLLSFGSGGRETQYF	TGTGCCAGCAGTTTATTGTCTTTCGGGTCAGGGGGCCGGGAGACCCAGTACTTC
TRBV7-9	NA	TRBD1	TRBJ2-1	CASSLRQGAYNEQFF	TGTGCCAGCAGCCTTCGACAGGGGGCCTACAATGAGCAGTTCTTC
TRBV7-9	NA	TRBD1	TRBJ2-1	CASSSRLPETGERIF	TGTGCCAGCAGCTCCAGACTACCTGAAACAGGGGAGAGGATCTTC
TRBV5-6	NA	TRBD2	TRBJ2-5	CASSLGPASGGARETQYF	TGTGCCAGCAGCTTGGGGCCAGCTAGCGGGGGGGCGAGGGAGACCCAGTACTTC
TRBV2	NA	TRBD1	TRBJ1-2	CASSRQGINYGYTF	TGTGCCAGCAGTAGACAGGGAATTAACTATGGCTACACCTTC
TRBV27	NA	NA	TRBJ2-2	CASTSQLTGELFF	TGTGCCAGCACCTCACAGCTTACCGGGGAGCTGTTTTTT
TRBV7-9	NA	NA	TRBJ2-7	CASSLVSSYEQYF	TGTGCCAGCAGCTTAGTTTCCAGCTACGAGCAGTACTTC
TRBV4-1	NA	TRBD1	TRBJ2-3	CATRDRGPTDTQYF	TGCGCCACTAGGGACAGGGGACCCACAGATACGCAGTATTTT
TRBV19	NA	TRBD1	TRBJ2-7	CAAGQGDYEQYF	TGTGCCGCGGGACAGGGGGACTACGAGCAGTACTTC
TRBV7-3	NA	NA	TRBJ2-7	CASSETRANEQYF	TGTGCCAGCAGCGAAACCCGAGCTAACGAGCAGTACTTC
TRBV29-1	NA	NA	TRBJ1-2	CSVELGGELGYGYTF	TGCAGCGTTGAGCTGGGTGGGGAGCTAGGCTATGGCTACACCTTC
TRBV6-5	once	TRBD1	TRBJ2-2	CASSYGDRDTGELFF	TGTGCCAGCAGTTACGGGGACAGGGACACCGGGGAGCTGTTTTTT
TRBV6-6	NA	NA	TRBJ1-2	CASNMDYGYTF	TGTGCCAGCAACATGGACTATGGCTACACCTTC
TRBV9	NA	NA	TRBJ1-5	CASSGGVGNQPQHF	TGTGCCAGCAGCGGGGGGGTCGGCAATCAGCCCCAGCATTTT
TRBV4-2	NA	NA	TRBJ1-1	CASSQEEVDTEAFF	TGTGCCAGCAGCCAAGAGGAGGTGGACACTGAAGCTTTCTTT
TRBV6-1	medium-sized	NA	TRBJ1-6	CASSEQDNSPLHF	TGTGCCAGCAGTGAACAGGATAATTCACCCCTCCACTTT
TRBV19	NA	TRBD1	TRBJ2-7	CASSMGQGIEQYF	TGTGCCAGTAGTATGGGACAGGGTATCGAGCAGTACTTC
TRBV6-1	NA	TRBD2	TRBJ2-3	CASSELAGSTDTQYF	TGTGCCAGCAGTGAACTAGCGGGTAGCACAGATACGCAGTATTTT
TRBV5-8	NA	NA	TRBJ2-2	CASSDRPRWTGELFF	TGTGCCAGCAGCGACAGGCCGCGATGGACCGGGGAGCTGTTTTTT
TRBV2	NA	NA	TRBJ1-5	CASSELGASRHQPQHF	TGTGCCAGCAGTGAGTTGGGAGCCTCTCGCCATCAGCCCCAGCATTTT
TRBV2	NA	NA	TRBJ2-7	CASNLGGGGGEQYF	TGTGCCAGCAATCTAGGGGGAGGGGGGGGCGAGCAGTACTTC
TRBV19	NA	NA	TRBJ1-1	CASRKTPNTEAFF	TGTGCCAGTAGAAAAACACCGAACACTGAAGCTTTCTTT
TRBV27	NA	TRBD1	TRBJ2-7	CASSFRQGYYEQYF	TGTGCCAGCAGTTTTAGACAGGGCTATTACGAGCAGTACTTC
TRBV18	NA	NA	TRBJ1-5	CASSPGTLSNQPQHF	TGTGCCAGCTCACCAGGGACACTTAGCAATCAGCCCCAGCATTTT
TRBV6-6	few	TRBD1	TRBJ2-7	CASSRDSISYEQYF	TGTGCCAGCAGTCGGGACAGTATCTCCTACGAGCAGTACTTC
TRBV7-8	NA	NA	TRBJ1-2	CASSPGWDYLYGYTF	TGTGCCAGCAGCCCCGGGTGGGACTACCTCTATGGCTACACCTTC
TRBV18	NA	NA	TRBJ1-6	CASSPQRGANSPLHF	TGTGCCAGCTCACCTCAACGGGGAGCGAATTCACCCCTCCACTTT
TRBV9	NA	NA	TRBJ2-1	CASSVLGNEQFF	TGTGCCAGCAGCGTACTAGGCAATGAGCAGTTCTTC
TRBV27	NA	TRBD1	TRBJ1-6	CASSWRQGSSYNSPLHF	TGTGCCAGCAGTTGGAGACAGGGAAGCTCCTATAATTCACCCCTCCACTTT
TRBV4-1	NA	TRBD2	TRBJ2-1	CASSQVGLAGGNYNEQFF	TGCGCCAGCAGCCAAGTGGGGCTAGCGGGGGGGAATTACAATGAGCAGTTCTTC
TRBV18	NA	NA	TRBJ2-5	CASSTGRGNRETQYF	TGTGCCAGCTCAACTGGAAGAGGGAATCGAGAGACCCAGTACTTC
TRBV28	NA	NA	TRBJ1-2	CASSQPQVLGYTF	TGTGCCAGCAGCCAACCGCAGGTTTTAGGCTACACCTTC
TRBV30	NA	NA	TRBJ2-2	CAWTTRVSNTGELFF	TGTGCCTGGACGACCCGGGTATCGAACACCGGGGAGCTGTTTTTT
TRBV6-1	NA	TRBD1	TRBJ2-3	CASSGQGGLWTDTQYF	TGTGCCAGCAGTGGACAGGGGGGACTATGGACAGATACGCAGTATTTT
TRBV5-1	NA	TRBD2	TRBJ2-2	CASSPWTSGMNTGELFF	TGCGCCAGCAGCCCCTGGACTAGCGGTATGAACACCGGGGAGCTGTTTTTT
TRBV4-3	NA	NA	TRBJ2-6	CASSQDDSNAGANVLTF	TGCGCCAGCAGCCAAGATGACAGCAACGCTGGGGCCAACGTCCTGACTTTC
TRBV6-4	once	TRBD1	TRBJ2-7	CASSLPTGYEQYF	TGTGCCAGCAGCCTCCCGACAGGGTATGAGCAGTACTTC
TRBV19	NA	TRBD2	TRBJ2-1	CASSISRGAGPSYNEQFF	TGTGCCAGTAGTATAAGTCGCGGAGCGGGGCCCTCCTACAATGAGCAGTTCTTC
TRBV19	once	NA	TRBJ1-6	CASSDSSSYYSPLHF	TGTGCCAGTAGTGACTCCTCCTCGTATTATTCACCCCTCCACTTT
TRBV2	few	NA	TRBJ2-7	CASLNEAAASYEQYF	TGTGCCTCTCTCAACGAGGCAGCCGCATCCTACGAGCAGTACTTC
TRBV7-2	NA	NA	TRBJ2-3	CASSLWPGPTDTQYF	TGTGCCAGCAGCTTGTGGCCAGGGCCCACAGATACGCAGTATTTT
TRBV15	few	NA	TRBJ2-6	CATSRNRDSGANVLTF	TGTGCCACCAGCAGAAACAGGGACTCTGGGGCCAACGTCCTGACTTTC
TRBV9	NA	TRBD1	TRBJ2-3	CASSIRTGPDTQYF	TGTGCCAGCAGCATCCGGACAGGTCCAGATACGCAGTATTTT
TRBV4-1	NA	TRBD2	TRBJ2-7	CASSQDPLAGGPYEQYF	TGCGCCAGCAGCCAAGATCCCTTAGCGGGGGGACCCTACGAGCAGTACTTC
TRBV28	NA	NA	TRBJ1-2	CASSLRDIHGYTF	TGTGCCAGCAGTTTACGGGACATCCATGGCTACACCTTC
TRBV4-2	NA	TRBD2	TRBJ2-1	CASSQPSGGASEQFF	TGTGCCAGCAGCCAACCTAGCGGGGGGGCAAGTGAGCAGTTCTTC
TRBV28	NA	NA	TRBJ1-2	CASTPGGRVYGYTF	TGTGCCAGCACCCCAGGCGGGAGGGTGTATGGCTACACCTTC
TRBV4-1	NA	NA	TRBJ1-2	CASSQDPRGGGYTF	TGCGCCAGCAGCCAAGATCCTCGAGGGGGTGGCTACACCTTC